This T cell receptor (beta chain) was recorded in a study of monozygotic twins with inflammatory bowel disease. Findings and caveats of the study: No one strong IBD-associated signal or clonotype was supported. Relative clonotype sharing with others was diminished in IBD patients versus healthy twins, particularly with disease activity. Twin concordance left repertoire similarity unchanged, with limited power a possible explanation for this lack of difference.

As regards this clonotype: Its antigen remains unknown.

The V gene's germline CDR1 is DFQATT and CDR2 SNEGSKA (reference sequence). The CDR3 has 12 amino acids. The unique tags termed UMIs, each holding a 6-nucleotide sample barcode, were added by means of template switching. One entry per CDR3 protein, without DNA, is what TCRdb gives after re-calling the 5' RACE reads. This sample's table has approximately 400,000 distinct CDR3 sequences. What was sequenced was blood. This chain joins TRBV20-1 and TRBJ2-4; as DNA is missing, the TRBD1 call by TCRdb cannot be tested. This clonotype originated in a human donor with ulcerative colitis or Crohn's disease, or a healthy co-twin of an affected twin (not recorded which). CDR3 in amino acids: CSYRGRLNIQYF.